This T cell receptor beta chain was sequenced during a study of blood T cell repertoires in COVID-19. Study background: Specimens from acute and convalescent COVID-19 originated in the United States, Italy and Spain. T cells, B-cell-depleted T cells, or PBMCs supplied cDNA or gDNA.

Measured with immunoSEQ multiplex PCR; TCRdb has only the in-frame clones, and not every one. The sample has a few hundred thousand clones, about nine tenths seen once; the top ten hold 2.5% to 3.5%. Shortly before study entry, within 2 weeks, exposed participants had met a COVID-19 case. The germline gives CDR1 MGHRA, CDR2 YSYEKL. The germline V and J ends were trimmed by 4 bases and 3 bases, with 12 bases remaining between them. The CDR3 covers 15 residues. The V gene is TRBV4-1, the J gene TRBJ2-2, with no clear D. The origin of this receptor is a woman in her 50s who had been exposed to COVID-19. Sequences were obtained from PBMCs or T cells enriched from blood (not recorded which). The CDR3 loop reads CASSPEATYTGELFF. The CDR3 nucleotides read TGCGCCAGCAGCCCCGAGGCGACTTACACCGGGGAGCTGTTTTTT.